The 9 T cell receptor beta chains below were found in one sample sequenced in a study of CXCR3-negative and CXCR3-positive naive CD8 T cells. Via 5' RACE with UMI labels, TRB cDNA libraries were prepared. Following a re-call of the 5' RACE reads, TCRdb has one entry per CDR3 protein and lacks DNA. The sample has over 100,000 distinct CDR3 sequences. The sequenced material came from naive CXCR3- CD8+ T cells from blood. Documented subset: CD45RO-CCR7+CD27+CD95- naive CD8+ T cells lacking CXCR3 (TNR3-). These receptor sequences come from a human donor in good health. Some clones in this sample may be carry-over from other donors' samples.

The J gene is TRBJ2-4, the V gene TRBV20-1. Germline-derived CDR1 and CDR2 are DFQATT and SNEGSKA (reference sequence). The CDR3 has 15 amino acids. This chain's CDR3 is CSARDTGVAKNIQYF.

This CDR3 reads CSVGTPGTVFSPLHF. This chain joins TRBV20-1 and TRBJ1-6; there is no DNA to check the TCRdb D call of TRBD1. Germline values: CDR1 DFQATT, CDR2 SNEGSKA (reference sequence). This CDR3 has 15 amino acids.

The chain uses TRBV6-6 and TRBJ2-5; TCRdb designates TRBD1, a call that cannot be tested without DNA. CDR3 length equals 14 residues. Germline V lookup: CDR1 MNHNY, CDR2 SVGAGI (reference sequence). CDR3 in amino acids: CASSYSPRQGTQYF.

The genes are TRBV5-1 and TRBJ2-1; lacking DNA, the TRBD2 call made by TCRdb goes unchecked. Germline assignment: CDR1 SGHRS and CDR2 YFSETQ. The CDR3 length is 17 residues. The CDR3 sequence: CASSSTLGTSGENEQFF.

The chain recombines TRBV7-9 with TRBJ2-7; the D call of TRBD1 rests on TCRdb alone, since no DNA is present to check it. Germline V lookup: CDR1 SEHNR, CDR2 FQNEAQ (reference sequence). This CDR3 spans 14 amino acids. The CDR3 sequence is CASSSGTGGGEQYF.

The V call is TRBV7-9, the J call TRBJ2-7; the TRBD2 assignment by TCRdb is unverifiable without DNA. The germline gives CDR1 SEHNR, CDR2 FQNEAQ (reference sequence). The CDR3 runs to 18 residues. The CDR3 loop is CASSVTGTSGIFSYEQYF.

This sequence joins TRBV7-9 and TRBJ1-1. CDR3 length: 12 residues. Germline V lookup: CDR1 SEHNR, CDR2 FQNEAQ (reference sequence). This chain's CDR3 is CASSSGDGEAFF.

This chain connects TRBV6-1 to TRBJ2-1; TCRdb names TRBD1, which stays unverified in the absence of DNA. From germline, CDR1 is MNHNS and CDR2 SASEGT. This CDR3 contains 13 residues. The CDR3 reads CASSDRGHNEQFF.

The rearrangement links TRBV19 to TRBJ1-5; there is no DNA to check the TCRdb D call of TRBD1. In germline, CDR1 is LNHDA, CDR2 SQIVND (reference sequence). The CDR3 covers 16 residues. CDR3 residues: CASTPPAGDSNQPQHF.